This T cell receptor (beta chain) stems from a study of T cell changes during pregnancy in multiple sclerosis. Method: immunoSEQ multiplex PCR; TCRdb's copy keeps in-frame clones and lacks some. The data hold about 76,000 clones, with approximately 93% observed a single time. V shed 5 bases and J 7 bases; nucleotides not matched to a gene: 8. CDR3 length: 15 residues. Germline V gene sequence: CDR1 KGHSH, CDR2 LQKENI. This chain connects TRBV18 to TRBJ2-1, with 10 positions matching TRBD1. Sequences were derived from peripheral blood, sampled in the second trimester of pregnancy. The clonotype originates from a female donor with multiple sclerosis, enrolled in a pregnancy study. This chain's CDR3 is CASSSDRGVLNEQFF. The CDR3 coding sequence is TGTGCCAGCTCATCGGACAGGGGGGTTCTGAATGAGCAGTTCTTC.